This TCR beta chain was retrieved from a study of cytomegalovirus exposure and HLA in healthy donors. The CDR3 loop spans 12 amino acids. V was cut by 5 bases and J by 3 bases, with 7 bases left in between. Germline V gives CDR1 LNHNV, CDR2 YYDKDF (reference sequence). The study's findings and limits: Through in vitro validation, a few CMV-associated chains were shown to be specific for CMV antigens. Most sequenced TCRs were rare (though some public TCRs occurred in many donors). CMV serostatus was the only recorded immune exposure for donors.

The PCR contained 60 Vbeta and 13 Jbeta primers. The method was immunoSEQ multiplex PCR; TCRdb's version includes in-frame clones alone and lacks a portion of them. This table holds under 200,000 clones, around three quarters found once. Concerning this clone itself: Its cognate antigen is unknown.

Sequencing input: PBMCs. The rearrangement uses TRBV15 and TRBJ1-1, with D unresolved. This TCR was recovered from a woman aged 35 to 49 in good health and CMV-seronegative. This CDR3 reads CATSSRDTEAFF. The CDR3 DNA follows: TGTGCCACCAGCTCGCGGGACACTGAAGCTTTCTTT. Combining the CDR3 with reference TRBV15 and TRBJ1-1 gives the whole variable domain DAMVIQNPRYQVTQFGKPVTLSCSQTLNHNVMYWYQQKSSQAPKLLFHYYDKDFNNEADTPDNFQSRRPNTSFCFLDIRSPGLGDTAMYLCATSSRDTEAFFGQGTRLTVV.